The 5 T cell receptor beta chains below were found in one sample sequenced in a study of T cell changes during pregnancy in multiple sclerosis. The table came from immunoSEQ multiplex PCR; TCRdb's copy has only in-frame clones and leaves some out. Among fewer than 110,000 clones, almost 95% were seen once, and the ten largest hold about 0.93%. The sample was peripheral blood, taken after pregnancy. The source is a female donor with multiple sclerosis, enrolled in a pregnancy study.

The V gene is TRBV11-2, the J gene TRBJ2-7; 9 positions match TRBD2. V was pared by 3 bases and J by 3 bases, with 6 bases of the junction left unmatched. CDR1 is SGHAT, CDR2 FQNNGV, per germline. The CDR3 loop spans 15 amino acids. The CDR3 here is CASSLVSGRSYEQYF. CDR3 bases: TGTGCCAGCAGCTTGGTTAGCGGGAGAAGCTACGAGCAGTACTTC. The complete variable domain, with remaining parts taken from reference TRBV11-2 and TRBJ2-7, reads EAGVAQSPRYKIIEKRQSVAFWCNPISGHATLYWYQQILGQGPKLLIQFQNNGVVDDSQLPKDRFSAERLKGVDSTLKIQPAKLEDSAVYLCASSLVSGRSYEQYFGPGTRLTVT.

The J gene is TRBJ1-2, the V gene TRBV7-9; D may be TRBD1 (5 bases). Trimming took off 5 bases at V and 5 bases at J, with 21 bases between the two ends. Germline-derived CDR1 and CDR2 are SEHNR and FQNEAQ (reference sequence). The CDR3 is made up of 16 amino acids. This CDR3 is CASSPVGRGRSYGYTF. Written as DNA, the CDR3 is TGTGCCAGCAGCCCAGTGGGGCGGGGCAGAAGTTATGGCTACACCTTC.

The chain combines TRBV27 with TRBJ1-1; 9 bases agree with TRBD1. CDR1 is MNHEY and CDR2 is SMNVEV in the germline V gene (reference sequence). The CDR3 consists of 16 residues. The V segment lost 0 bases and the J segment 4 bases; nucleotides outside the gene matches: 6. As DNA, the CDR3 is TGTGCCAGCAGTTTATCGGGACAGGGCCGAGGCACTGAAGCTTTCTTT. Protein: CASSLSGQGRGTEAFF.

V usage is TRBV2 and J usage is TRBJ1-2, with D unclear. V was trimmed by 4 bases and J by 2 bases, leaving 8 bases between them. This CDR3 has 13 amino acids. Germline V lookup: CDR1 SNHLY, CDR2 FYNNEI. The CDR3 spells CASSVNRNYGYTF. CDR3 bases: TGTGCCAGCAGTGTGAACAGAAACTATGGCTACACCTTC. Full variable domain (missing parts from reference TRBV2 and TRBJ1-2): EPEVTQTPSHQVTQMGQEVILRCVPISNHLYFYWYRQILGQKVEFLVSFYNNEISEKSEIFDDQFSVERPDGSNFTLKIRSTKLEDSAMYFCASSVNRNYGYTFGSGTRLTVV.

V is TRBV14 and J is TRBJ1-3, with 8 bases aligning to TRBD1. The CDR3 loop spans 15 amino acids. V dropped 1 base and J dropped 3; count of bases not matched to a gene: 2. Germline-derived CDR1 and CDR2 are SGHDN and FVKESK. CDR3 region: CASSQVGTGGNTIYF. The CDR3 DNA reads TGTGCCAGCAGCCAAGTTGGGACAGGTGGAAACACCATATATTTT.